The 3 T cell receptor beta chains below were found in one sample sequenced in a study of shared clonotypes between healthy human individuals. Using immunoSEQ multiplex PCR, the repertoire was profiled, and TCRdb retains in-frame clones only, with some absent. The repertoire includes about 2 million clones, roughly 95% of them detected once, and 0.85% to 1.3% sits in the top ten. Naive CD8 cells were CD45RO-negative, positively selected for CCR7, excluding terminally differentiated effector memory CD45RA+ cells. Sequenced material: naive CD8+ T cells sorted from blood. The receptors originated from a man younger than 35 in good health.

This clone was counted a single time. This rearrangement joins TRBV19 to TRBJ2-1; the match to TRBD2 covers 15 bases. This CDR3 contains 13 residues. V trimming: 10 bases; J trimming: 12 bases; junction bases outside the gene matches: 7. From germline, CDR1 is LNHDA and CDR2 SQIVND (reference sequence). The CDR3 coding sequence is TGTGCCACGACACCGGGACTAGCGGGAGGGCAGTTCTTC. Translation: CATTPGLAGGQFF.

This clone showed up just once. The V gene is TRBV4-3, the J gene TRBJ2-1, with D perhaps TRBD1 (6 bases). The V gene's germline CDR1 is LGHNA and CDR2 YSLEER. The CDR3 contains 14 residues. V was clipped by 0 bases and J by 5 bases, with 8 bases between them. The DNA for the CDR3 is TGCGCCAGCAGCCAAGAAAGACAGGACAATGAGCAGTTCTTC. It codes for CASSQERQDNEQFF.

The CDR3 DNA reads as TGTGCCAGTAGTATTTCGGACGGGAATCAGCCCCAGCATTTT. Translation gives CASSISDGNQPQHF. V gene TRBV19 combines with J gene TRBJ1-5; D not certain. Germline lookup yields CDR1 LNHDA and CDR2 SQIVND (reference sequence). CDR3 size: 14 residues. Deletions cut 3 bases from V and 4 bases from J, with 10 bases between. Together with reference TRBV19 and TRBJ1-5, the CDR3 gives the full variable domain: DGGITQSPKYLFRKEGQNVTLSCEQNLNHDAMYWYRQDPGQGLRLIYYSQIVNDFQKGDIAEGYSVSREKKESFPLTVTSAQKNPTAFYLCASSISDGNQPQHFGDGTRLSIL.